There are a few counts of the clone carrying this TCR beta chain. Its antigen is still unknown. This CDR3 has 16 amino acids. Germline loops: CDR1 LGHNA, CDR2 YSLEER. The V and J ends lost 0 bases and 3 bases, in that order; junction bases with no gene match: 7. The data originate from a study of T-cell reconstitution after alpha-beta-depleted transplantation in children. Notes on the study in general: T-cell numbers and diversity, one year after transplant, stemmed largely from T cells that were newly produced. Approximately two months post-transplant, alpha-beta T cells reportedly originated from several hundred expanded graft clones.

Unique molecular identifiers tagged the TCRbeta library. TCRdb re-called the PCR reads through MiXCR, storing one row per CDR3 protein. The sample includes hundreds of thousands of distinct CDR3 sequences, roughly 13% seen only once; the top ten take 2.2%. The sequences come from PBMCs, mostly from graft donor cells, collected 360 days after TCRalphabeta/CD19-depleted stem cell transplant. The V gene is TRBV4-3, the J gene TRBJ2-5; TRBD1 aligns across 7 bases. The clonotype comes from a male patient aged 5 to 17 who had a stem cell transplant for acute myeloid leukemia, so the T cells may come from the graft donor. As DNA, the CDR3 is TGCGCCAGCAGCCAAGAGAGGGGGCAGTGGGAAGAGACCCAGTACTTC. Amino acids: CASSQERGQWEETQYF.